This TCR beta chain was observed in a study of T cells in Graves' hyperthyroidism and ophthalmopathy. The investigators amplified TCR beta CDR3 regions from RNA transcripts. HTBI primers drove first-round RT-PCR of the TCR CDR3. TCRdb re-derived calls from the multiplex PCR reads in MiXCR, one entry per CDR3 protein. Counted here are 300,000 to 400,000 distinct CDR3 sequences, 14% occurring once; the ten biggest clones make up 20% to 25%. Turning to this clonotype: Antigen unknown.

Study-level findings and limits: Stable hyperthyroidism was told apart from ophthalmopathy by a model built on 13 V-J features.

The specimen was blood. This clonotype originated in a woman younger than 45 with Graves' hyperthyroidism.

The CDR3 coding sequence is TGCAGTGCTAGTAGACACCGGGACACCGGGGAGCTGTTTTTT. Translated: CSASRHRDTGELFF. This chain joins TRBV20-1 and TRBJ2-2; no firm D call. Per the germline V gene, CDR1 is DFQATT and CDR2 is SNEGSKA (reference sequence). Trimming removed 3 bases at V and 3 bases at J, with 11 bases between. This CDR3 spans 14 amino acids.